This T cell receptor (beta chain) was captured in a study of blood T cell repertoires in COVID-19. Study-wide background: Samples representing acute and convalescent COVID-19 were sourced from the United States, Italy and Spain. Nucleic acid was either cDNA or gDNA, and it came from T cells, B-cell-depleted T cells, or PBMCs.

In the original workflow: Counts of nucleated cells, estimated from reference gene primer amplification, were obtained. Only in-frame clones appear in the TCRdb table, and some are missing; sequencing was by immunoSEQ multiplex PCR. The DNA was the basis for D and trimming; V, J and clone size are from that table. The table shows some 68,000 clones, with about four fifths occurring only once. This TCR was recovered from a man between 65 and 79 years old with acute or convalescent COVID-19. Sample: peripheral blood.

CDR3: CASSLSGDEQYF. The CDR3 nucleotides read TGTGCCAGCAGTTTATCAGGGGACGAGCAGTACTTC. V is TRBV28 and J is TRBJ2-7; a possible D gene is TRBD1 (6 bases). Trimming removed 1 base at V and 5 bases at J, with 6 bases between. The CDR3 is made up of 12 amino acids. The germline CDR1 and CDR2 sequences are MDHEN and SYDVKM.